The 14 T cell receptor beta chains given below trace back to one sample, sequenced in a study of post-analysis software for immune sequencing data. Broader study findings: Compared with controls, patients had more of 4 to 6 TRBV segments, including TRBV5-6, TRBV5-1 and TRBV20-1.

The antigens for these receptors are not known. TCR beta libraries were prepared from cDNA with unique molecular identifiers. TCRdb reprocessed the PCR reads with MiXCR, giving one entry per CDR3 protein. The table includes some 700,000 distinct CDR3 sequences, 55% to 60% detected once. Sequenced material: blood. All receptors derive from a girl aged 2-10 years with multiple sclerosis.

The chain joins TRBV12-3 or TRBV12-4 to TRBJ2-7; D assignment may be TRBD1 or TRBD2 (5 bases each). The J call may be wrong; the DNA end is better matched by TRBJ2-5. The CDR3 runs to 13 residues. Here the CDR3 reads CASSLVRGKTQYF. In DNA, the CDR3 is TGTGCCAGCAGTTTAGTGAGGGGAAAGACCCAGTACTTC.

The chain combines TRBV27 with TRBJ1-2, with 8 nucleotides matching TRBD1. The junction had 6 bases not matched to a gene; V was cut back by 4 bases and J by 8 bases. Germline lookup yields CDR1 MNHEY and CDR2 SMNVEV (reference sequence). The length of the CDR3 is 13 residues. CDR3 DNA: TGTGCCAGCAGTTCTCAGGGGGCTCGGGGCTACACCTTC. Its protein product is CASSSQGARGYTF.

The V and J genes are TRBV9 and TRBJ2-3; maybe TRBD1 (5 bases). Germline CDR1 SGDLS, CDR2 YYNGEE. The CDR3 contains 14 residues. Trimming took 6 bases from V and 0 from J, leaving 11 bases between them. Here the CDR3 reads CASTAQGSTDTQYF. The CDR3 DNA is TGTGCCAGCACGGCCCAGGGAAGCACAGATACGCAGTATTTT.

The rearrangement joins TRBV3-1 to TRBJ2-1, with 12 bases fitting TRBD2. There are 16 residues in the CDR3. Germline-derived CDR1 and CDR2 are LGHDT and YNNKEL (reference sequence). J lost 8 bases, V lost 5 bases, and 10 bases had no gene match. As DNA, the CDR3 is TGTGCCAGCAGCTCCCTAGCGGGAGGGGGCCGGGATGAGCAGTTCTTC. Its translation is CASSSLAGGGRDEQFF.

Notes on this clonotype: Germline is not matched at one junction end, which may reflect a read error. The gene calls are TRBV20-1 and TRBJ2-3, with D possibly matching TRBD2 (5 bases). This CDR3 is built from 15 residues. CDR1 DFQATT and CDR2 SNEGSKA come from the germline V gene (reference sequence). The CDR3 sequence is CSAEDLTASTDTQYF. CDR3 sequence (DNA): TGCAGTGCTGAGGACCTTACCGCTAGCACAGATACGCAGTACTTT.

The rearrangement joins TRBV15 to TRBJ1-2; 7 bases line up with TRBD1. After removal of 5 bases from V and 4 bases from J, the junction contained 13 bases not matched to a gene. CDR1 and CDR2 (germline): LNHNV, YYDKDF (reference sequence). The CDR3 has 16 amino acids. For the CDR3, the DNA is TGTGCCACCAGCCCTTCCCCACAGGGGTTTGGCTATGGCTACACCTTC. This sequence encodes CATSPSPQGFGYGYTF.

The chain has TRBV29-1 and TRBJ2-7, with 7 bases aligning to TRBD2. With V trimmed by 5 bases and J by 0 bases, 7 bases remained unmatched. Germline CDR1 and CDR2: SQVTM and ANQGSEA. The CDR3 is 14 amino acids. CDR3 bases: TGCAGCGTTCTTAGGACTAGGAGCTCCTACGAGCAGTACTTC. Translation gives CSVLRTRSSYEQYF.

CDR3 loop: CASRDRGNEQFF. For the CDR3, the DNA is TGCGCCAGCAGGGACAGGGGTAATGAGCAGTTCTTC. The chain is built from TRBV4-1 and TRBJ2-1, with 9 positions matching TRBD1. The CDR3 totals 12 residues. Trimming removed 6 bases from V and 7 bases from J; junction bases left unmatched: 1. The germline CDR1 and CDR2 sequences are MGHRA and YSYEKL.

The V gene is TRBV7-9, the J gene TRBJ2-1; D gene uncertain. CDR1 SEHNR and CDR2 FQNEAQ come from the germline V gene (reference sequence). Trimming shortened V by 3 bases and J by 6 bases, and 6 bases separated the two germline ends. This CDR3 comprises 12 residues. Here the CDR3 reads CASSFLRNEQFF. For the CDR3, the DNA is TGTGCCAGCAGCTTCCTACGCAATGAGCAGTTCTTC. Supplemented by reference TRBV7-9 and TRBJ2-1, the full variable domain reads DTGVSQNPRHKITKRGQNVTFRCDPISEHNRLYWYRQTLGQGPEFLTYFQNEAQLEKSRLLSDRFSAERPKGSFSTLEIQRTEQGDSAMYLCASSFLRNEQFFGPGTRLTVL.

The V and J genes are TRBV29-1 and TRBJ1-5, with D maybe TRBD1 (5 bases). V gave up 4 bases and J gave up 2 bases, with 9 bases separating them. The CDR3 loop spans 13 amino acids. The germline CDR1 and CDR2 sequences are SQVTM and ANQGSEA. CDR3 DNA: TGCAGCGTTGTAGAAGGGGGCAATCAGCCCCAGCATTTT. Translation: CSVVEGGNQPQHF. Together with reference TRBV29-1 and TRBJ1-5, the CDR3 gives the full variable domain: SAVISQKPSRDICQRGTSLTIQCQVDSQVTMMFWYRQQPGQSLTLIATANQGSEATYESGFVIDKFPISRPNLTFSTLTVSNMSPEDSSIYLCSVVEGGNQPQHFGDGTRLSIL.

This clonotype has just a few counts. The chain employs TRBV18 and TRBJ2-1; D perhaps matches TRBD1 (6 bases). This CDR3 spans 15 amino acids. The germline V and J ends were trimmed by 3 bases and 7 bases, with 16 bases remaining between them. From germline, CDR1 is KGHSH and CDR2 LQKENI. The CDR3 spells CASSPLGTMGNEQFF. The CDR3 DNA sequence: TGTGCCAGCTCACCGCTCGGGACAATGGGAAATGAGCAGTTCTTC.

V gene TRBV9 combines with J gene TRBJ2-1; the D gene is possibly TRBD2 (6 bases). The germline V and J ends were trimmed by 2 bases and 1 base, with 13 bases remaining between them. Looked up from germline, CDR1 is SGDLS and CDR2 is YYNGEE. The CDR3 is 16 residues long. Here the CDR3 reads CASSVVGRESYNEQFF. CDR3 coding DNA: TGTGCCAGCAGCGTCGTCGGACGGGAGTCCTACAATGAGCAGTTCTTC. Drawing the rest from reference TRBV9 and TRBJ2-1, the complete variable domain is DSGVTQTPKHLITATGQRVTLRCSPRSGDLSVYWYQQSLDQGLQFLIQYYNGEERAKGNILERFSAQQFPDLHSELNLSSLELGDSALYFCASSVVGRESYNEQFFGPGTRLTVL.

CDR3 loop: CASSLTSGYTDTQYF. In DNA, the CDR3 is TGTGCCAGCAGCTTGACTAGCGGATACACAGATACGCAGTATTTT. This chain links TRBV7-9 with TRBJ2-3, with TRBD2 matching over 9 bases. V trimming: 3 bases; J trimming: 2 bases; junction bases outside the gene matches: 3. Looked up from germline, CDR1 is SEHNR and CDR2 is FQNEAQ (reference sequence). The CDR3 has 15 amino acids.

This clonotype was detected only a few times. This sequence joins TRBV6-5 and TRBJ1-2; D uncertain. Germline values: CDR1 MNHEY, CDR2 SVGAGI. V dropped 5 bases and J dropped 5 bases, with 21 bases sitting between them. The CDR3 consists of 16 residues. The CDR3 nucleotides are TGTGCCAGCAGTCCCCTCGAGTCCGGGGTATGGTATGGCTACACCTTC. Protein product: CASSPLESGVWYGYTF.